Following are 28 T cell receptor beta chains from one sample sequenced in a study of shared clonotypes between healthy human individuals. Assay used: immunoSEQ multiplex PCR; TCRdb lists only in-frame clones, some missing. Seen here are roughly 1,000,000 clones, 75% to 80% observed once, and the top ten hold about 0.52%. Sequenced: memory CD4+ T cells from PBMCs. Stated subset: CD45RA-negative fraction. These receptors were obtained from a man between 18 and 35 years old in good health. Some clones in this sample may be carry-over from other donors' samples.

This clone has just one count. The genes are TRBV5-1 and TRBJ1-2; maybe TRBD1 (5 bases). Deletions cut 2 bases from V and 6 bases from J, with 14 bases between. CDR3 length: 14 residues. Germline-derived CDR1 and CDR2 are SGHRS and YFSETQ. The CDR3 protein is CASSFGAGGDGYTF. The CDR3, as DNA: TGCGCCAGCAGCTTTGGAGCCGGAGGGGATGGCTACACCTTC.

CDR3 in amino acids: CASSVGLAMETQYF. CDR3 nucleotide sequence: TGTGCCAGCAGCGTCGGACTAGCGATGGAGACCCAGTACTTC. The V call is TRBV9, the J call TRBJ2-5; 9 bases map to TRBD2. Germline-derived CDR1 and CDR2 are SGDLS and YYNGEE. The V and J ends lost 2 bases and 5 bases, in that order; junction bases with no gene match: 4. The CDR3 loop spans 14 amino acids. Full variable domain (remainder filled in from reference TRBV9 and TRBJ2-5): DSGVTQTPKHLITATGQRVTLRCSPRSGDLSVYWYQQSLDQGLQFLIQYYNGEERAKGNILERFSAQQFPDLHSELNLSSLELGDSALYFCASSVGLAMETQYFGPGTRLLVL.

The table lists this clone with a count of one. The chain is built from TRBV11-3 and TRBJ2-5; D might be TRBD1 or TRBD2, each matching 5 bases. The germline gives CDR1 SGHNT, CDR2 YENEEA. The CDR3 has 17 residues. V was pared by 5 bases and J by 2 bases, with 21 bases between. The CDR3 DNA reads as TGTGCCAGCAGCGATACATCGTGGGGACGGAGACAAGAGACCCAGTACTTC. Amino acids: CASSDTSWGRRQETQYF.

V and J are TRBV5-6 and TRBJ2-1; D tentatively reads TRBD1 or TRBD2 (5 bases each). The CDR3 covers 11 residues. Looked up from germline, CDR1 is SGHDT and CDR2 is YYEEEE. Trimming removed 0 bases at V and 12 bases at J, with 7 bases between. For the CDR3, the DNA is TGTGCCAGCAGCTTGGTAGGGACGCAGTTCTTC. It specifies CASSLVGTQFF. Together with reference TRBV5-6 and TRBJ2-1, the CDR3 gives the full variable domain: DAGVTQSPTHLIKTRGQQVTLRCSPKSGHDTVSWYQQALGQGPQFIFQYYEEEERQRGNFPDRFSGHQFPNYSSELNVNALLLGDSALYLCASSLVGTQFFGPGTRLTVL.

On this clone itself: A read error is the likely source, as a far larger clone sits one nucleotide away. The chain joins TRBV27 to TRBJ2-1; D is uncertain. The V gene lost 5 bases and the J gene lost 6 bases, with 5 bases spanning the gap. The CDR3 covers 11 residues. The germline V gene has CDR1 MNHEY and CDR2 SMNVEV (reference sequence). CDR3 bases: TGTGCCAGCAGTACCCGCAATGAGCAGTTCTTC. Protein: CASSTRNEQFF.

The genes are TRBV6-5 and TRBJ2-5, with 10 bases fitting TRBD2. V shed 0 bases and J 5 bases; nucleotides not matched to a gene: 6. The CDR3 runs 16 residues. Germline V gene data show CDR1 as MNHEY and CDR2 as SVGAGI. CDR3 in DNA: TGTGCCAGCAGTTACTCGCCTAGCGGGAGTTTGGAGACCCAGTACTTC. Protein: CASSYSPSGSLETQYF.

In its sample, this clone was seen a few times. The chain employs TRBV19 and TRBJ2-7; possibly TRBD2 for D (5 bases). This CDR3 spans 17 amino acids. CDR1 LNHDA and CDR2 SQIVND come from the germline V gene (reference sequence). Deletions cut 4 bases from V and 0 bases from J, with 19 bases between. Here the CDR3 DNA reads TGTGCCAGTAGTAATGGCGGGCGGGCTTCTGACTCCTACGAGCAGTACTTC. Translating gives CASSNGGRASDSYEQYF.

CDR3 protein: CASSRGGSQETQYF. In DNA, the CDR3 is TGTGCCAGCAGTCGAGGCGGGTCTCAAGAGACCCAGTACTTC. The chain uses TRBV27 and TRBJ2-5, with a tentative D call TRBD2 (5 bases). Per germline, CDR1 MNHEY and CDR2 SMNVEV (reference sequence). The germline V and J ends were trimmed by 5 bases and 2 bases, with 12 bases remaining between them. CDR3 size: 14 residues.

The CDR3 nucleotides read TGTGCCAGTAGTCTTCTAGCGGGACCCCCCGAGCAGTTCTTC. This codes for CASSLLAGPPEQFF. This rearrangement joins TRBV19 to TRBJ2-1; 9 bases agree with TRBD2. CDR3 length: 14 residues. The junction had 9 bases not matched to a gene; V was cut back by 5 bases and J by 10 bases. The germline V gene encodes CDR1 LNHDA and CDR2 SQIVND (reference sequence).

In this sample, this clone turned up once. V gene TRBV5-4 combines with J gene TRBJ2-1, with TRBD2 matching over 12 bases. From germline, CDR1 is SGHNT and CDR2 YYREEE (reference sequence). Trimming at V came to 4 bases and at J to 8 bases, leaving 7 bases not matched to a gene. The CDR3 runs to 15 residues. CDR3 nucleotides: TGTGCCAGCAGCCAGACTAGCGGGAGTGTCTATGAGCAGTTCTTC. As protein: CASSQTSGSVYEQFF.

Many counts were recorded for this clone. CDR3 in amino acids: CASSSSNEQFF. The CDR3 coding sequence is TGTGCCAGCAGTTCTAGCAATGAGCAGTTCTTC. This chain links TRBV6-6 with TRBJ2-1, with D hard to call. The CDR3 extends over 11 amino acids. V lost 4 bases to trimming and J lost 6 bases, with 4 bases between them. Germline-derived CDR1 and CDR2 are MNHNY and SVGAGI (reference sequence).

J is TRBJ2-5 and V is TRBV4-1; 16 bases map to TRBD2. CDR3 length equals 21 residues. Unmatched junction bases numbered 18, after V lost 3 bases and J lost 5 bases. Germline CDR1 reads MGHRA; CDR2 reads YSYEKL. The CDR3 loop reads CASSQLSYSGTSGRAMETQYF. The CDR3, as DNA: TGCGCCAGCAGCCAGTTATCATACTCCGGGACTAGCGGGAGGGCCATGGAGACCCAGTACTTC.

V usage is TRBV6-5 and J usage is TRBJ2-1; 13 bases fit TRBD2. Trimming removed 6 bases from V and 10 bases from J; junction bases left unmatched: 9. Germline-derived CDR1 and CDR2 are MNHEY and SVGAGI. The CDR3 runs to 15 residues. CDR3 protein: CASSPRTSGSREQFF. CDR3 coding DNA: TGTGCCAGCAGCCCTAGGACTAGCGGGAGTAGGGAGCAGTTCTTC.

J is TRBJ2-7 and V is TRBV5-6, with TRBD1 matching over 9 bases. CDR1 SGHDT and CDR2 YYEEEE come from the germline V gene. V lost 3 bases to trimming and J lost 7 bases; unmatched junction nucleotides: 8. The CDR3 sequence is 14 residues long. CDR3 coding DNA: TGTGCCAGCAGCTACCGGGACAGGGAGCAGGAGCAGTACTTC. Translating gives CASSYRDREQEQYF.

CDR3 coding DNA: TGTGCCAGCAGCTCGACAGGGTATCGGGCAGATACGCAGTATTTT. It codes for CASSSTGYRADTQYF. The chain has TRBV7-3 and TRBJ2-3, with 7 bases aligning to TRBD1. CDR1 and CDR2 (germline): SGHTA, FQGTGA. The CDR3 spans 15 residues. J lost 4 bases, V lost 4 bases, and 8 bases had no gene match. Filled out from reference TRBV7-3 and TRBJ2-3, the complete variable domain reads GAGVSQTPSNKVTEKGKYVELRCDPISGHTALYWYRQSLGQGPEFLIYFQGTGAADDSGLPNDRFFAVRPEGSVSTLKIQRTERGDSAVYLCASSSTGYRADTQYFGPGTRLTVL.

The CDR3 spells CASSLLTSSPYGYTF. CDR3 nucleotides: TGCGCCAGCAGCTTGCTTACATCGTCCCCCTATGGCTACACCTTC. The chain recombines TRBV5-1 with TRBJ1-2; D remains ambiguous. V was trimmed by 1 base and J by 4 bases, leaving 14 bases between them. This CDR3 has 15 amino acids. The V gene's germline CDR1 is SGHRS and CDR2 YFSETQ.

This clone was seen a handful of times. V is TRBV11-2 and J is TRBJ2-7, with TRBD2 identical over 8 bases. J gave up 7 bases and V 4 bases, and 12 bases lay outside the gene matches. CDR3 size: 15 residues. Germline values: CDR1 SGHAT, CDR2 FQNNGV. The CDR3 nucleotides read TGTGCCAGCAGCTCCTTTGGAGCGGGAGTAGGGGAGCAGTACTTC. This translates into CASSSFGAGVGEQYF.

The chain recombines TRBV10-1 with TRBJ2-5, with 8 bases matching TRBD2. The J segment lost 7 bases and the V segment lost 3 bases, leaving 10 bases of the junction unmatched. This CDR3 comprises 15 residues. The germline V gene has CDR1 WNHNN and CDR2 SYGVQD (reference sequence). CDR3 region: CASSEIAGGGGTQYF. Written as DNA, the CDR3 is TGCGCCAGCAGTGAAATCGCGGGAGGAGGGGGGACCCAGTACTTC.

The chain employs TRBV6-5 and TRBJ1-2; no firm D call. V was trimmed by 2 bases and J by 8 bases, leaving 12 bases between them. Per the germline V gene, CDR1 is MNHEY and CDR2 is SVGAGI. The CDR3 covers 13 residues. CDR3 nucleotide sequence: TGTGCCAGCAGTTACGGGCAGGCGAACGGCTACACCTTC. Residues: CASSYGQANGYTF.

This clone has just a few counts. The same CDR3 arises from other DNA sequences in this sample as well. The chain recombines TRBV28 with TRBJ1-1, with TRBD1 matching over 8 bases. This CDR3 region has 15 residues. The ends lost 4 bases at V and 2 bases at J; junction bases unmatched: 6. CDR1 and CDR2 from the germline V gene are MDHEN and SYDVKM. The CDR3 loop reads CASSSWDRPNTEAFF. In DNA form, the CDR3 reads TGTGCCAGCAGTTCGTGGGACAGGCCAAACACTGAAGCTTTCTTT.

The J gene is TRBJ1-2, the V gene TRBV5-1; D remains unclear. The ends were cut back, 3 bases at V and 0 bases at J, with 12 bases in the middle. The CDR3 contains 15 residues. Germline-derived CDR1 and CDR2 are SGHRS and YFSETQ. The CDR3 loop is CASSSGGGSNYGYTF. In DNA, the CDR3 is TGCGCCAGCAGCTCGGGAGGCGGATCTAACTATGGCTACACCTTC. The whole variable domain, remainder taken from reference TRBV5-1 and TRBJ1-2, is KAGVTQTPRYLIKTRGQQVTLSCSPISGHRSVSWYQQTPGQGLQFLFEYFSETQRNKGNFPGRFSGRQFSNSRSEMNVSTLELGDSALYLCASSSGGGSNYGYTFGSGTRLTVV.

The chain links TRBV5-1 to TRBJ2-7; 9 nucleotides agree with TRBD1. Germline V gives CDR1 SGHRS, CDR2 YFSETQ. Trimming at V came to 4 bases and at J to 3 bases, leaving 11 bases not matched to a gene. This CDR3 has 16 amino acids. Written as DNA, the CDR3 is TGCGCCAGCAGCCACGCAGCGGGACAGGGAAGCTACGAGCAGTACTTC. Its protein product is CASSHAAGQGSYEQYF.

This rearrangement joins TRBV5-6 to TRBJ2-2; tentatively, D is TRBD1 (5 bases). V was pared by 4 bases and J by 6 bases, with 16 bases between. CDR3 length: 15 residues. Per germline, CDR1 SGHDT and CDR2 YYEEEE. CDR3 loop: CASSMGGAESGELFF. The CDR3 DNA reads TGTGCCAGCAGCATGGGTGGGGCTGAATCCGGGGAGCTGTTTTTT.

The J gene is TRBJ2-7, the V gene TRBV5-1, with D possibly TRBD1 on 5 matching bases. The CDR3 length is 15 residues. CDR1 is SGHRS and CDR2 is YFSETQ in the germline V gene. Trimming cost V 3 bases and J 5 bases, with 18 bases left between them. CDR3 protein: CASSSLAGPSNEQYF. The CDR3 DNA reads TGCGCCAGCAGCTCCCTCGCAGGGCCATCTAACGAGCAGTACTTC.

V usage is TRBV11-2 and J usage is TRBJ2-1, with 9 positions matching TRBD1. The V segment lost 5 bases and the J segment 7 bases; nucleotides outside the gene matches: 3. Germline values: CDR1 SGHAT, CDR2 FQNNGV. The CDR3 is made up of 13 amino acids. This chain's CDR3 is CASSTQGANEQFF. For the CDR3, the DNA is TGTGCCAGCAGCACACAGGGGGCTAATGAGCAGTTCTTC.

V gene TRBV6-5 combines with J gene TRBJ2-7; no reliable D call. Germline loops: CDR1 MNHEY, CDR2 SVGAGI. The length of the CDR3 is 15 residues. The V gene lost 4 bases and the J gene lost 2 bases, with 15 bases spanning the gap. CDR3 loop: CASSFTANPPYEQYF. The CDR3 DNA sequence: TGTGCCAGCAGTTTTACAGCCAATCCTCCCTACGAGCAGTACTTC.

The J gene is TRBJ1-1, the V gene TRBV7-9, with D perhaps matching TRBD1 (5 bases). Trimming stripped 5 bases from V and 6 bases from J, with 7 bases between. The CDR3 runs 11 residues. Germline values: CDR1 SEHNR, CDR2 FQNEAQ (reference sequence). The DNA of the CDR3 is TGTGCCAGCAGCCAGGGCCCTGAAGCTTTCTTT. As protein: CASSQGPEAFF.

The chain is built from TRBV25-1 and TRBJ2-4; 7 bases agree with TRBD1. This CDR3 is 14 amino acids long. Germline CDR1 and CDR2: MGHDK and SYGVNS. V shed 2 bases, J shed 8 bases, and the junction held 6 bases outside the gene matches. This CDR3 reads CASSEGRGKDIQYF. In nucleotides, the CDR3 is TGTGCCAGCAGTGAAGGCAGGGGGAAGGACATTCAGTACTTC.